Listed below are T cell receptor beta chains from one sample, sequenced in a study of response to subunit inactivated influenza vaccine. A single record per CDR3 protein comes from TCRdb applying MiXCR to the RT-PCR reads. The sample has around 790,000 distinct CDR3 sequences; approximately 21% are singletons. The starting material was PBMCs from blood, obtained less than 6 days after vaccination. Receptors were obtained from a man aged 45-60 years who received an inactivated influenza vaccine. Both conserved end residues are part of each CDR3. The D gene is left open where the match is weak. A clone size is listed for some rows: how often the clone was seen (once, few, many), or a class if it is expanded.

j_gene,d_gene,v_gene,abundance,CDR3nt,CDR3aa
TRBJ2-1,TRBD2,TRBV29-1,-,TGCAGCGTTGAAGTAGGCCTAGCGGTTACTGATGAGCAGTTCTTC,CSVEVGLAVTDEQFF
TRBJ1-2,-,TRBV2,few,TGTGCCAGCAGTTTCGGCCGGGCCAGGGAGGCCTACTATGGCTACACCTTC,CASSFGRAREAYYGYTF
TRBJ2-5,-,TRBV20-1,few,TGCAGTGCTAGAGATGTGGAAGGCGCCGTACAAGAGACCCAGTACTTC,CSARDVEGAVQETQYF
TRBJ2-3,TRBD2,TRBV7-2,-,TGTGCCAGCAGCTTACCAGCGGGATACACAGATACGCAGTATTTT,CASSLPAGYTDTQYF
TRBJ2-7,-,TRBV7-2,few,TGTGCCAGCAGCTTAACGGGCAGGGGCCACGAGCAGTACTTC,CASSLTGRGHEQYF
TRBJ2-1,TRBD2,TRBV20-1,-,TGCAGTGCTAGAGATACGGGGGGGAGCTCCTACAATGAGCAGTTCTTC,CSARDTGGSSYNEQFF
TRBJ1-3,-,TRBV6-5,-,TGTGCCAGCAGTTACTCCGCGGGAGGAAACACCATATATTTT,CASSYSAGGNTIYF
TRBJ2-7,TRBD1,TRBV5-1,few,TGCGCCAGCAGCGCCCAGGGGGTCTTCTCCTACGAGCAGTACTTC,CASSAQGVFSYEQYF
TRBJ2-1,TRBD1,TRBV4-2,-,TGTGCCAGCAGCCTTCTCCGGGACAGAGCAGACAATGAGCAGTTCTTC,CASSLLRDRADNEQFF
TRBJ2-5,TRBD1,TRBV28,-,TGTGCCAGCAGTTACCTCAGGGGGCCCGCGGAGACCCAGTACTTC,CASSYLRGPAETQYF
TRBJ2-3,TRBD2,TRBV20-1,few,TGCAGTGCTAGGCTAGCGGCCCTATCGCAGTATTTT,CSARLAALSQYF
TRBJ2-7,TRBD1,TRBV6-1,few,TGTGCCAGCAGACGGACAGGGAACTCCTACGAGCAGTACTTC,CASRRTGNSYEQYF
TRBJ2-1,TRBD1,TRBV29-1,many,TGCAGCGTTGAACGGAGGGACAGGGGCAATGAGCAGTTCTTC,CSVERRDRGNEQFF
TRBJ1-5,-,TRBV5-5,-,TGTGCCAGCAGCTTGTTCCCTAGCAATCAGCCCCAGCATTTT,CASSLFPSNQPQHF
TRBJ1-5,TRBD1,TRBV12-3/TRBV12-4,many,TGTGCCAGCAGCTGGACAGGGAATCAGCCCCAGCATTTT,CASSWTGNQPQHF
TRBJ1-5,TRBD1,TRBV7-2,-,TGTGCCAGCAGCCTCCAACAGGGGGCGTCTCGCCAGCCCCAGCATTTT,CASSLQQGASRQPQHF
TRBJ2-2,-,TRBV6-1,few,TGTGCCAGCAGTGGGGAACTGCACACCGGGGAGCTGTTTTTT,CASSGELHTGELFF
TRBJ2-7,TRBD2,TRBV4-1,-,TGCGCCAGCAGCCAAGTCTCTAGCGGGGAAACCTACGAGCAGTACTTC,CASSQVSSGETYEQYF
TRBJ2-3,TRBD2,TRBV6-1,few,TGTGCCAGCAGCGGGAGGGCACTTGGCAGGGCCCCAGGGGATACGCAGTATTTT,CASSGRALGRAPGDTQYF
TRBJ1-1,-,TRBV25-1,-,TGTGCCAGCAGTCCCCTGGGGTACACTGAAGCTTTCTTT,CASSPLGYTEAFF
TRBJ1-5,-,TRBV6-1,few,TGTGCCAGCAGTGGGGTAGGGTTTAATAGCAATCAGCCCCAGCATTTT,CASSGVGFNSNQPQHF
TRBJ2-6,-,TRBV12-3/TRBV12-4,few,TGTGCCAGCAGTCGGATCTCTGGGGCCAACGTCCTGACTTTC,CASSRISGANVLTF